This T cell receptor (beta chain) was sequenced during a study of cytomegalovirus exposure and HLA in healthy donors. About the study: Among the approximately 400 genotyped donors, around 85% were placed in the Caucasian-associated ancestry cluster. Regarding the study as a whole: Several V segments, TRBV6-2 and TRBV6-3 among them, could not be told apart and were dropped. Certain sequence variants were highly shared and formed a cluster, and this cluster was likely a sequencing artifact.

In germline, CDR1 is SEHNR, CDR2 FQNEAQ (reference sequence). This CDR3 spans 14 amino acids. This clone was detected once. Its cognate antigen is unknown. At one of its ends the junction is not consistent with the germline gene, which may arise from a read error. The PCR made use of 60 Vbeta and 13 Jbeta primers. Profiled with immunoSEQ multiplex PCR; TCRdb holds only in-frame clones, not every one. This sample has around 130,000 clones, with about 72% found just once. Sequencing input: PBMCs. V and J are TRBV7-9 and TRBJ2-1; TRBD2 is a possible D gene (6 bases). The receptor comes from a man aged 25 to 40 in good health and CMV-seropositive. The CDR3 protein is CASSLAGTANEQFF. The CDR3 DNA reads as TGTGCCAGCAGCCTAGCCGGGACTGCCAATGAGCAGTTCTTC.